This TCR beta chain was documented in a study of CD8+CD57+ T cells in acquired aplastic anemia. As for the study in general: Quantities of DNA derived from sorted CD4+ and CD8+ cells averaged 3.2 ug. Study-wide findings and caveats: The same twenty-nine CD8+ CDR3 sequences occurred in patients and in controls.

Germline CDR1 MNHNS, CDR2 SASEGT. V lost 6 bases and J lost 7, with 13 bases in between. The length of the CDR3 is 13 residues. All patients picked for sequencing had shown, by flow cytometry, an expansion of CD8+CD57+ cells. Patients, without exception, had severe acquired aplastic anemia. Genomic DNA constituted the template upon which TCR beta VDJ and CDR3 profiling was performed. TCRdb ran MiXCR on the reads and lists one entry per CDR3 protein. The table shows just over 450,000 distinct CDR3 sequences, with around 33% occurring only once. In its sample, this clonotype was seen many times. Its antigen remains unidentified.

The sample consisted of sorted CD4+, CD8+, or CD8+CD57+ T cells (not recorded which) from PBMCs. This TCR came from a human donor with aplastic anemia. The J gene is TRBJ1-5, the V gene TRBV6-1, with D hard to call. The CDR3 bases are TGTGCCAGCAGGACGCAGGCGGGGCAGCCCCAGCATTTT. Protein product: CASRTQAGQPQHF.